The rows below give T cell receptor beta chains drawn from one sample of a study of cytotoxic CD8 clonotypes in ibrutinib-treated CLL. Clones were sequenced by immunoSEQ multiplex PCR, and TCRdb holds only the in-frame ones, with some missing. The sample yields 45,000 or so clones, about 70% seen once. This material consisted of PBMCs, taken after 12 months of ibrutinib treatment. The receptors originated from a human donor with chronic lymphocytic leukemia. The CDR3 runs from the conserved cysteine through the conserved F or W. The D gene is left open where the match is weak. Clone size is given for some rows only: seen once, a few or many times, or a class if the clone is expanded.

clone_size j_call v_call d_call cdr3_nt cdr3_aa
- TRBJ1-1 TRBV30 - TGTGCCTGGAGCAGCGGGGAGCGCCCTGAAGCTTTCTTT CAWSSGERPEAFF
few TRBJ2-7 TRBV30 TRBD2 TGTGCCTGGAGTCCTCCGGGAGGGAGGAAAGCCTACGAGCAGTACTTC CAWSPPGGRKAYEQYF
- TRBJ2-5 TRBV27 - TGTGCCAGCAGTTCCCAGGTTGGAGAGACCCAGTACTTC CASSSQVGETQYF
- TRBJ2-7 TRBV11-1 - TGTGCCAGCAGCTTAAGCCGGTACGAGCAGTACTTC CASSLSRYEQYF
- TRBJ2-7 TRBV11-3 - TGTGCCAGCAGCTGGGACCAAAGCCGAGAGCAGTACTTC CASSWDQSREQYF
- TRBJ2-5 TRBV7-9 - TGTGCCAGCAGCTTAGCGCTCGGGCGAGAAGAGACCCAGTACTTC CASSLALGREETQYF
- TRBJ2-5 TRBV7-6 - TGTGCCAGCAGCTTAGTGGGGTCGGGGACCCAGTACTTC CASSLVGSGTQYF
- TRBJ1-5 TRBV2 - TGTGCCAGCAGGGACCGGGACAACAATCAGCCCCAGCATTTT CASRDRDNNQPQHF
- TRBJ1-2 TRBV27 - TGTGCCAGCAGTTTAAACCGTCCGAATTTTCCCTATGGCTACACCTTC CASSLNRPNFPYGYTF
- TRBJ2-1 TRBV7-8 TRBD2 TGTGCCAGCAGCTTAGGTCTAGCGGTTAGCTACAATGAGCAGTTCTTC CASSLGLAVSYNEQFF
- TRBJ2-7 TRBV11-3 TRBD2 TGTGCCAGCAGCCCAGGACTAGCGGACAACTACGAGCAGTACTTC CASSPGLADNYEQYF
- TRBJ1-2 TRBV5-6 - TGTGCCAGCAGCTTGGTCTCGGGTAATGTAGCTAACTATGGCTACACCTTC CASSLVSGNVANYGYTF
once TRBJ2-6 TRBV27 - TGTGCCAGCAGTTATCAGGTCAGGGACGGCACTGGGGCCAACGTCCTGACTTTC CASSYQVRDGTGANVLTF
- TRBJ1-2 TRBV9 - TGTGCCAGCAGCGTCTCTCCGACAGGCGCTGGCTACACCTTC CASSVSPTGAGYTF
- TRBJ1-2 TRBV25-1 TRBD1 TGTGCCAGCAGTTCCCCGGGACAGGGGACGGGTGGCTACACCTTC CASSSPGQGTGGYTF
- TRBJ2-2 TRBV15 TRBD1 TGTGCCACCAGCGAGGGGGACAGGTTCACCGGGGAGCTGTTTTTT CATSEGDRFTGELFF
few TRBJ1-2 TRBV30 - TGTGCCTGGAATATTGAACGGGGCGCAGACGGCTACACCTTC CAWNIERGADGYTF